This T cell receptor beta chain came from a study of T cell changes during pregnancy in multiple sclerosis. With 1 base clipped from V and 0 bases from J, the junction kept 2 bases outside the gene matches. The germline CDR1 and CDR2 sequences are SGHTA and FQGNSA. The CDR3 runs to 15 residues. The method was immunoSEQ multiplex PCR; TCRdb's version includes in-frame clones alone and lacks a portion of them. Here the sample spans tens of thousands of clones, 91% being singletons. The source material was peripheral blood, sampled before pregnancy. The clonotype was recovered from a female donor with multiple sclerosis, enrolled in a pregnancy study. This chain uses TRBV7-2 with TRBJ2-7; 8 bases map to TRBD2. DNA of the CDR3: TGTGCCAGCAGCTTAGGACGGGGGGGCTCCTACGAGCAGTACTTC. Amino acid sequence: CASSLGRGGSYEQYF.